This is a list of T cell receptor beta chains from one sample in a study. TCRdb itself ran the 5' RACE reads through MiXCR, one entry per CDR3 protein. In the table there are tens of thousands of distinct CDR3 sequences, approximately 17% of which are singletons. The material sequenced was naive CD4+ T cells sorted from a lymph node. The receptors come from a female donor with breast cancer. CDR3s include the opening cysteine and the closing phenylalanine or tryptophan.

j_call v_call cdr3_aa
TRBJ2-1 TRBV7-3 CASSRVGRGAPNEQFF
TRBJ1-2 TRBV12-3/TRBV12-4 CASRGQGGYGYTF
TRBJ2-1 TRBV7-2 CASSLAVLNEQFF
TRBJ1-5 TRBV7-9 CASSRGGLGFNQPQHF
TRBJ1-5 TRBV7-9 CAGQASSNQPQHF
TRBJ1-1 TRBV12-3/TRBV12-4 CASRRQGVNTEAFF
TRBJ2-1 TRBV20-1 CSARVSPNYNEQFF
TRBJ2-7 TRBV6-1 CASSANRDRVEQYF
TRBJ1-2 TRBV7-2 CASSLDLAPFTF
TRBJ1-3 TRBV11-3 CASSPRDGGYRKSGNTIYF
TRBJ2-2 TRBV7-6 CAGRASQAGELFF
TRBJ1-1 TRBV29-1 CSVETGITEAFF
TRBJ2-1 TRBV20-1 CSARDRRTSGRIYEQFF
TRBJ1-5 TRBV5-1 CASSTDGRNQPQHF